This TCR beta chain was identified during a study of blood T cells in healthy people across ages. At the level of the study: T cells yielded about one barcoded beta molecule per two cells through template switching. Study-level results: Leaving the PBMCs unsorted stopped any conclusive comparison of naive versus antigen-experienced cells. Researchers deemed the diversity estimates from one million T cells underestimates.

Together with a sample-barcoded 5' primer, a J-beta primer mix was included in a second PCR lasting about 7 to 11 cycles. TCRdb fed the 5' RACE reads into MiXCR, producing one record per CDR3 protein. The sample records approximately 1,000,000 distinct CDR3 sequences, 45% being singletons. Per germline, CDR1 KGHDR and CDR2 SFDVKD. The CDR3 sequence is 16 residues long. With 7 bases clipped from V and 2 bases from J, the junction kept 12 bases outside the gene matches. A word on this clonotype: No antigen is known for it.

The chain recombines TRBV24-1 with TRBJ2-5, with TRBD1 matching 7 bases. The TCR was taken from a woman in her sixties in good health. The sequenced sample consisted of blood. The CDR3 sequence: CATRTGWTGVQETQYF. CDR3 sequence (DNA): TGTGCCACCAGGACCGGTTGGACAGGAGTTCAAGAGACCCAGTACTTC.